The T cell receptor (beta chain) under discussion was sequenced for a study of blood T cell repertoires in COVID-19. As for the study in general: Samples of COVID-19 (acute and convalescent) were obtained from the United States, Italy and Spain. T cells, B-cell-depleted T cells, or PBMCs provided the cDNA or gDNA that served as material.

Recruited during active infection, patients (from Seattle) were subsequently followed longitudinally. In the authors' methods: For nucleated cells, counts were estimated from reference gene primer amplification. The assay was immunoSEQ multiplex PCR, and TCRdb's table has in-frame clones only and misses some. V, J and clone size were drawn from that table, and D and trimming were deduced from the DNA. The data contain some 300,000 clones, around 89% of them singletons. This CDR3 has 14 residues. Germline-derived CDR1 and CDR2 are LGHDT and YNNKEL (reference sequence). The junction had 10 bases not matched to a gene; V was cut back by 3 bases and J by 11 bases.

This TCR was sampled from a woman aged 50 to 60 with COVID-19, enrolled during active disease. The chain has TRBV3-1 (or the pseudogene TRBV3-2) and TRBJ1-1; TRBD1 aligns across 9 bases. The sequenced sample was peripheral blood. The CDR3 is CASSHKPGTGSAFF. The CDR3, as DNA: TGTGCCAGCAGCCATAAACCCGGGACAGGGTCGGCTTTCTTT.